The T cell receptor beta chain under discussion was sequenced for a study of cytomegalovirus exposure and HLA in healthy donors. Study-wide findings and caveats: The authors later linked a missense DCLRE1C variant to TCR beta V- and J-gene trimming. With DRB1 most and HLA-C fewest, TCR association rates differed between HLA loci in a later analysis. The study carried out a later analysis of TCR beta sequences. It associated roughly 17,000 of them with specific HLA alleles at a false discovery rate of 0.05.

Primers: 60 Vbeta forward and 13 Jbeta reverse. Generated by immunoSEQ multiplex PCR, the TCRdb table keeps only in-frame clones and is missing some. The table records under 150,000 clones, around 84% of them present only once. As to this clone: The target antigen is unknown.

This TCR was sampled from a middle-aged man in good health and CMV-seronegative. Sequenced: PBMCs.

CDR3 in DNA: TGTGCCAGCTCACCACCGCTGGAGGGGCAGAAAGGCTACACCTTC. As protein: CASSPPLEGQKGYTF. The V and J genes are TRBV18 and TRBJ1-2, with D possibly matching TRBD1 (5 bases). The germline V and J ends were trimmed by 0 bases and 8 bases, with 16 bases remaining between them. Germline V CDR1 and CDR2: KGHSH, LQKENI. This CDR3 is 15 amino acids long.